This TCR beta chain was captured by sequencing in a study of blood T cells in healthy people across ages. Study-wide context: Template switching picked up about one barcoded beta molecule for each two T cells. The study, taken as a whole, reports: Changes seen in expanded clonotypes were possibly confounded by donor CMV status left unknown. Roughly linear age-related decline in beta diversity appeared, significant by age 40.

This clonotype occurred a few times. Its antigen is not known. Per germline, CDR1 SGHDT and CDR2 YYEEEE. The CDR3 loop spans 16 amino acids. Trimming cost V 0 bases and J 4 bases; bases outside gene matches: 6. It was with a sample-barcoded 5' primer and a J-beta primer mix that a second PCR of about 7 to 12 cycles was run. TCRdb called the 5' RACE reads again in MiXCR, with one record for every CDR3 protein. The sample shows about 780,000 distinct CDR3 sequences, less than 60% of them seen only once. Researchers isolated at least 7 million PBMCs per sample. The specimen was blood. This TCR was recovered from a man older than 75 in good health. The chain uses TRBV5-6 and TRBJ2-1, with TRBD1 matching over 8 bases. CDR3 protein: CASSLAGTGNYNEQFF. CDR3 coding DNA: TGTGCCAGCAGCTTGGCCGGGACAGGAAATTACAATGAGCAGTTCTTC.